A selection of T cell receptor beta chains follows, all from one sample in a study of cytomegalovirus exposure and HLA in healthy donors. Method: immunoSEQ multiplex PCR; TCRdb's copy keeps in-frame clones and lacks some. Of fewer than 250,000 clones listed, 75% to 85% were seen once; the top ten hold around 1.6%. The sequenced sample was PBMCs. The receptors stem from a woman in her fifties or sixties in good health and CMV-seronegative. Both conserved end residues are part of each CDR3. Fields, in order: V gene, CDR3 protein.

V gene: TRBV9; CDR3 protein: CASSSSPTAGGSYEQYF
V gene: TRBV19; CDR3 protein: CASSIPGAPVNEQFF
V gene: TRBV2; CDR3 protein: CASRGDSHIAFF
V gene: TRBV4-2; CDR3 protein: CASSPVGWRVEQYF
V gene: TRBV29-1; CDR3 protein: CSAGDRLAFF
V gene: TRBV6-5; CDR3 protein: CASSSPDNEQFF
V gene: TRBV5-1; CDR3 protein: CASSLFEGSPLHF
V gene: TRBV5-1; CDR3 protein: CASSPTRTGPNTEAFF
V gene: TRBV28; CDR3 protein: CASIENRKTNYGYTF
V gene: TRBV7-2; CDR3 protein: CASSLAKSGNQPQHF
V gene: TRBV27; CDR3 protein: CASSLSGLRMNTEAFF